The 9 T cell receptor beta chains given below trace back to one sample, sequenced in a study of control samples from healthy donors and cancer patients. Assay used: immunoSEQ multiplex PCR; TCRdb lists only in-frame clones, some missing. The data contain 150,000 to 200,000 clones, 70% to 90% of them singletons. Sequencing input: blood. All receptors come from a man in his thirties or forties in good health.

The chain links TRBV12-3 or TRBV12-4 to TRBJ2-2, with D possibly matching TRBD1 (6 bases). The CDR3 loop spans 13 amino acids. The ends were cut back, 6 bases at V and 5 bases at J, with 10 bases in the middle. CDR3 nucleotide sequence: TGTGCCAGCAGACCACAGGGAACCGGGGAGCTGTTTTTT. Its translation is CASRPQGTGELFF.

The genes are TRBV27 and TRBJ2-1; 10 nucleotides match TRBD2. Germline V lookup: CDR1 MNHEY, CDR2 SMNVEV (reference sequence). The CDR3 consists of 16 residues. V shed 3 bases and J 6 bases; nucleotides not matched to a gene: 8. The CDR3: CASSFGLAGVGNEQFF. As DNA, the CDR3 is TGTGCCAGCAGTTTCGGCCTAGCGGGAGTGGGCAATGAGCAGTTCTTC.

The chain combines TRBV7-9 with TRBJ1-4, with D uncertain. CDR3 size: 14 residues. Between the trimmed V and J ends, which lost 0 bases and 8 bases, there was a span of 10 bases. Germline V gene data show CDR1 as SEHNR and CDR2 as FQNEAQ (reference sequence). CDR3 protein: CASSLASLAEKLFF. In DNA, the CDR3 is TGTGCCAGCAGCTTAGCCAGCCTGGCGGAAAAACTGTTTTTT.

The rearrangement joins TRBV28 to TRBJ1-4, with D unresolved. Germline V gene sequence: CDR1 MDHEN, CDR2 SYDVKM. There are 16 residues in the CDR3. V was shortened by 1 base and J by 7 bases, with 16 bases between the two germline ends. The CDR3 region has the DNA TGTGCCAGCAGTTTATCCTGGACCCGGAACCGTGAAAAACTGTTTTTT. As protein: CASSLSWTRNREKLFF.

The rearrangement uses TRBV20-1 and TRBJ2-7, with a possible D match to TRBD2 (5 bases). The CDR3 totals 17 residues. V was cut by 3 bases and J by 7 bases, with 28 bases left in between. CDR1 and CDR2 (germline): DFQATT, SNEGSKA (reference sequence). The CDR3 is CSASSHGGPGDPGEQYF. CDR3 coding DNA: TGCAGTGCTAGTTCCCATGGAGGTCCGGGTGACCCGGGAGAGCAGTACTTC.

The rearrangement links TRBV9 to TRBJ2-3; 12 bases are shared with TRBD2. The CDR3 loop spans 15 amino acids. Germline CDR1 SGDLS, CDR2 YYNGEE. Germline trimming cut 3 bases from V and 4 bases from J; bases unmatched to any gene: 3. In nucleotides, the CDR3 is TGTGCCAGCAGCGAACTAGCGGGGGGTGCAGATACGCAGTATTTT. As protein: CASSELAGGADTQYF.

Regarding this clone: A much larger clonotype is one base distant, so this may be a read error. The same CDR3 arises from other DNA sequences in this sample as well. The J gene is TRBJ1-5, the V gene TRBV3-1 (or the pseudogene TRBV3-2), with D hard to call. Germline loops: CDR1 LGHDT, CDR2 YNNKEL (reference sequence). The CDR3 consists of 13 residues. The V end lost 0 bases, the J end lost 4 bases, and 4 bases lay between the germline ends. The CDR3: CASSQDRNQPQHF. In DNA form, the CDR3 reads TGTGCCAGCAGCCAAGATAGGAATCAGCCCCAGCATTTT.

V and J are TRBV5-4 and TRBJ1-4; 7 nucleotides align to TRBD1. V trimming: 5 bases; J trimming: 8 bases; junction bases outside the gene matches: 9. Germline assignment: CDR1 SGHNT and CDR2 YYREEE (reference sequence). The CDR3 contains 14 residues. CDR3 sequence: CASSGKGAREKLFF. Written as DNA, the CDR3 is TGTGCCAGCAGTGGGAAGGGGGCTAGAGAAAAACTGTTTTTT.

This sequence joins TRBV4-1 and TRBJ1-1; a possible D gene is TRBD1 (5 bases). The CDR3 has 15 residues. From germline, CDR1 is MGHRA and CDR2 YSYEKL. The V end lost 0 bases, the J end lost 6 bases, and 14 bases lay between the germline ends. As DNA, the CDR3 is TGCGCCAGCAGCCAAGATGGGGGGGGAGAGGCTGAAGCTTTCTTT. It specifies CASSQDGGGEAEAFF.